This T cell receptor (beta chain) derives from a study of post-analysis software for immune sequencing data. Study conclusions and caveats: Normalized Chao1 diversity in multiple sclerosis patients fell significantly below that of controls. Included in a set of about five TRBV segments more frequent in patients than controls were TRBV5-6, TRBV5-1 and TRBV20-1.

This CDR3 has 12 residues. Trimming left V 3 bases short and J 4 bases short, with 6 bases between. Germline V gene lookup returns CDR1 SGDLS and CDR2 YYNGEE. cDNA libraries for TCR beta contained unique molecular identifiers. TCRdb reanalysed the PCR reads using MiXCR and keeps one entry per CDR3 protein. The repertoire includes 750,000 to 950,000 distinct CDR3 sequences, about 57% of them detected once, and 4.6% sits in the top ten. This clonotype occurred a few times. Its specificity is unknown. The source of this sequence is a girl between 5 and 17 years old with multiple sclerosis. The chain joins TRBV9 to TRBJ2-3; D gene uncertain. Material: blood. CDR3 region: CASSGLSDTQYF. In nucleotides, the CDR3 is TGTGCCAGCAGCGGGTTGTCAGATACGCAGTATTTT.